This T cell receptor (beta chain) comes out of a study of T cell responses to AZD1222 COVID-19 vaccine. Broader study findings: Baseline seropositives among AZD1222 recipients totaled only five to seven. White British ancestry dominated among donors, who included more females, and clonal diversity was possibly underestimated. Targets within unmutated variant regions were reportedly found for nearly half of spike-specific TCRs.

TCRdb's table, derived via immunoSEQ multiplex PCR, lists solely in-frame clones and lacks some. The profile covers roughly 67,000 clones, with around nine tenths appearing a single time and around 7.8% taken by the ten largest. Germline V gene lookup returns CDR1 SGHAT and CDR2 FQNNGV. V was pared by 7 bases and J by 9 bases, with 13 bases between. The CDR3 totals 12 residues. Remarks on this clone: Its antigen is not known.

V and J are TRBV11-2 and TRBJ2-1, with D uncertain. Sequenced here: peripheral blood, sampled on day 0 of AZD1222 vaccination. This sequence was found in an adult in good health. CDR3 region: CASIGVSREQFF. DNA of the CDR3: TGTGCCAGCATCGGCGTCTCCCGTGAGCAGTTCTTC.